Described below is a single T cell receptor (beta chain) sequence and its context. Data came from immunoSEQ multiplex PCR; TCRdb stores just in-frame clones and leaves some out. The repertoire has more than 70,000 clones, more than 80% of them found once; the top ten carry 10%. This sample was included in a study of blood T cell repertoires in COVID-19. As for the study in general: Spain, Italy and the United States supplied samples that represented acute and convalescent COVID-19. PBMCs, B-cell-depleted T cells, or T cells provided the cDNA or gDNA that made up the material.

V trimming: 3 bases; J trimming: 5 bases; junction bases outside the gene matches: 4. Germline V gene data show CDR1 as SGHTA and CDR2 as FQGTGA. This CDR3 contains 15 residues. Sequenced sample: peripheral blood. The sequence came from a woman between 65 and 79 years old with acute or convalescent COVID-19. The chain joins TRBV7-3 to TRBJ2-5, with 12 bases aligning to TRBD2. Written as DNA, the CDR3 is TGTGCCAGCAGCTTGGGACTAGCGGGCGGGGAGACCCAGTACTTC. It codes for CASSLGLAGGETQYF.